This TCR beta chain was found in a study of blood T cell repertoires in COVID-19. On the study more broadly: The cDNA or gDNA used as material had been derived from T cells, B-cell-depleted T cells, or PBMCs.

The CDR3 has 16 residues. Trimming cost V 4 bases and J 2 bases, with 17 bases left between them. Germline V gene sequence: CDR1 SGHNT, CDR2 YYREEE (reference sequence). In the original processing: Estimated nucleated cell counts came from reference gene primer amplification. Data came from immunoSEQ multiplex PCR; TCRdb stores just in-frame clones and leaves some out. The V and J calls and clone size come from that table; D and trimming were worked out from the DNA. The sample shows roughly 140,000 clones, around four fifths of them seen only once. V and J are TRBV5-4 and TRBJ2-3; D unresolved. The sequence was obtained from a man between 45 and 60 years old who had recovered from COVID-19. Sequencing used PBMCs or T cells enriched from blood (not recorded which). The CDR3 region is CASSLGYPGITDTQYF. The DNA of the CDR3 is TGTGCCAGCAGCCTGGGTTATCCGGGTATCACAGATACGCAGTATTTT.